This T cell receptor (beta chain) was sequenced in a study of T cells in Graves' hyperthyroidism and ophthalmopathy (dated by TCRdb to the late 2010s). About the investigation overall: Peripheral blood samples were taken at initial diagnosis, before any treatment was given. The paper describes TCR Vbeta CDR3 sequencing of 135 peripheral blood samples, made up of around 41 ophthalmopathy patients, around 78 hyperthyroidism patients and 17 progressor patients. Whether ophthalmopathy could be predicted prospectively was tested in an independent validation cohort made up of 18 hyperthyroidism patients plus 17 patients who later progressed to ophthalmopathy. To identify distinguishing TCR V-J signatures, a discovery cohort of about 100 patients was used, comprising 43 with Graves' ophthalmopathy and some 57 with stable Graves' hyperthyroidism. The 85 to 100 discovery patients were divided at random into training and test sets in a 7:3 ratio. Following sampling, methimazole starting at 30 mg daily was given to hyperthyroidism patients, and high-dose intravenous methylprednisolone was given to ophthalmopathy patients. Thyroid tissue and blood T-cell repertoires from about six Graves' hyperthyroidism patients were also compared in the study.

Deletion took 2 bases off V and 2 bases off J, with a span of 14 bases between the germline ends. The CDR3 goes from the cysteine to the phenylalanine over 16 residues. Only the CDR3 DNA stays, 48 bases, in frame from base 1. For CDR1 and CDR2, the germline V gene lists SGHDT and YYEEEE. The TCR beta CDR3 regions were amplified from RNA transcripts. For the first round of RT-PCR on the TCR CDR3, the HTBI primer set was used together with the Qiagen OneStep RT-PCR kit. The libraries were constructed in a second round of multiplex PCR and then size-selected and purified. The libraries were sequenced on an Illumina HiSeq2000 using paired-end 100 bp reads. Under the source paper's analysis protocol: SOAPnuke was used to process the raw data, removing reads that contained adapters or uncalled bases, had a mean Phred below 15, or lacked an exact match to the constant primer or identifier. COPE v1.2.5 was used to merge the high-quality paired reads, and each unique nucleotide sequence was defined as a clonotype. MiTCR v1.1 was used to align the clonotypes against IMGT TRBV, TRBD and TRBJ reference segments. The analysis included only V-J combinations with a frequency above 0.0001, which together covered 99% to 99.2% of the repertoires. A TCS score was defined as the ratio of F50 (clonal expansion) to E x V (chaos), with BLOSUM62-based TCRdist applied between CDR3 peptides within each V-J. Welch's t-statistics and random forest reduced around 550 V-J features to 13, which were used in a naive Bayes classifier (R e1071). In TCRdb, the public reads were trimmed at Q25 with fastp and aligned with MiXCR, with productive beta chains retained. Entries are consolidated by CDR3 protein sequence, retaining the most common genes and DNA. The V and J calls were determined by TCRdb, not by the authors. Counted in this sample were under 450,000 distinct CDR3 sequences; roughly 15% of them appeared once. Clones ranked in the top ten supply roughly a third of the sample.

A word on this clonotype: There is no known antigen for this receptor. Per-base qualities were not stored, and no clone one base away is much larger.

Hyperthyroidism patients were aged 18 to 65 years and newly diagnosed, with disease duration of less than 2 months. Any patient with an uncontrolled infection, another autoimmune disease, pregnancy or lactation was excluded. Diagnoses were based on clinical symptoms, serum thyroxine and TRAb, thyroid ultrasound and orbital computed tomography. Blood from progressor patients was collected at the time of first diagnosis with hyperthyroidism, before any ophthalmopathy symptoms had appeared. Ficoll-Paque density gradient centrifugation was used to isolate PBMCs from approximately 11 ml of fresh peripheral blood. Progressor patients were initially diagnosed with Graves' hyperthyroidism and developed ophthalmopathy during follow-up. Total RNA was extracted using Trizol reagent, and RNA quality was assessed on an Agilent 2100 Bioanalyzer. General study outcomes and caveats: In validation, progression to ophthalmopathy was predicted by the model with about 70% sensitivity and about 72% specificity, a median of approximately 6.5 months before onset. Sample size was not statistically predetermined, and blinding of investigators to group allocation was not performed. Ophthalmopathy was separated from stable hyperthyroidism by a 13 V-J signature model, with around 88% sensitivity and about 81% specificity obtained in cross-validation and 80%/75% obtained in testing. Blood samples also contained most of the expanded thyroid clonotypes (frequency above 0.001), which suggests that blood repertoires may reflect thyroid immune responses.

This clonotype originated in a woman in her 30s with Graves' hyperthyroidism that later progressed to Graves' ophthalmopathy. The V and J segments used are TRBV5-6 and TRBJ1-3; TRBD1 could be the D gene, as 6 bases match. Sequenced sample: blood. The DNA sequence is TGTGCCAGCAGCTTCGTGACGGGGGGCGCTGGAAACACCATATATTTT. Its translation reads: CASSFVTGGAGNTIYF.